This T cell receptor (beta chain) originates from a study of blood T cell repertoires in COVID-19. Study information: The origin of the acute and convalescent COVID-19 samples was the United States, Italy and Spain.

Unmatched junction bases numbered 10, after V lost 5 bases and J lost 5 bases. CDR1 is SGHTA and CDR2 is FQGTGA in the germline V gene. This CDR3 spans 15 amino acids. Methods used by the authors: How many nucleated cells were present was estimated from reference gene primer amplification. The repertoire was sequenced with immunoSEQ multiplex PCR; TCRdb's copy has only in-frame clones and lacks some. V and J calls and clone size come straight from that table; D and trimming were deduced from the DNA. The sample shows roughly 36,000 clones, roughly nine tenths of them seen only once. A single count supports this clone.

The TCR was taken from a man aged 55 to 70 with active or convalescent COVID-19. The specimen was peripheral blood. J is TRBJ2-5 and V is TRBV7-3; 8 bases align to TRBD1. CDR3 amino acids: CASSPDGRGQETQYF. The CDR3 bases are TGTGCCAGCAGCCCCGACGGCAGGGGGCAGGAGACCCAGTACTTC. The whole variable domain, filled in from reference TRBV7-3 and TRBJ2-5, reads GAGVSQTPSNKVTEKGKYVELRCDPISGHTALYWYRQSLGQGPEFLIYFQGTGAADDSGLPNDRFFAVRPEGSVSTLKIQRTERGDSAVYLCASSPDGRGQETQYFGPGTRLLVL.